This entry lists 24 T cell receptor beta chains sequenced from one sample in a study of T cell changes during pregnancy in multiple sclerosis. Clones were sequenced by immunoSEQ multiplex PCR, and TCRdb holds only the in-frame ones, with some missing. The table includes some 52,000 clones, approximately 92% detected once. The specimen was CD4+ T cells from peripheral blood mononuclear cells, collected in the third trimester of pregnancy. The receptors were sampled from a female donor with multiple sclerosis, enrolled in a pregnancy study.

V usage is TRBV9 and J usage is TRBJ2-1; the match to TRBD2 covers 8 bases. V lost 0 bases to trimming and J lost 0 bases; unmatched junction nucleotides: 5. Germline CDR1 is SGDLS and CDR2 is YYNGEE. This CDR3 region has 17 residues. DNA for the CDR3: TGTGCCAGCAGCGTAGGCTACGGGAGGGGCTCCTACAATGAGCAGTTCTTC. Amino acid sequence: CASSVGYGRGSYNEQFF.

CDR3: CASSLGARGHEQYF. In DNA, the CDR3 is TGTGCCAGCAGCTTAGGGGCCAGAGGGCACGAGCAGTACTTC. The chain links TRBV11-2 to TRBJ2-7; a weak D match, TRBD2 (5 bases). This CDR3 has 14 residues. Trimming left V 1 base short and J 5 bases short, with 12 bases between. The V gene's germline CDR1 is SGHAT and CDR2 FQNNGV.

The rearrangement joins TRBV6-1 to TRBJ1-5; no clear D. The germline CDR1 and CDR2 sequences are MNHNS and SASEGT. Deletions cut 4 bases from V and 6 bases from J, with 10 bases between. The CDR3 sequence is 13 residues long. In nucleotides, the CDR3 is TGTGCCAGCAGTGGGGAGCTGCCTCAGCCCCAGCATTTT. Its protein is CASSGELPQPQHF.

The chain is built from TRBV30 and TRBJ2-7, with D possibly matching TRBD2 (5 bases). The CDR3 is 12 amino acids. From germline, CDR1 is GTSNPN and CDR2 SVGIG (reference sequence). The germline V and J ends were trimmed by 7 bases and 5 bases, with 15 bases remaining between them. CDR3 bases: TGTGCCTCCGACCGACTACGGGACGAGCAGTACTTC. Translating gives CASDRLRDEQYF.

This sequence joins TRBV5-1 and TRBJ2-5, with D unclear. The CDR3 covers 15 residues. The V end lost 1 base, the J end lost 2 bases, and 12 bases lay between the germline ends. Germline V CDR1 and CDR2: SGHRS, YFSETQ. In nucleotides, the CDR3 is TGCGCCAGCAGCTTGCTTATTCAAACTCAAGAGACCCAGTACTTC. Protein product: CASSLLIQTQETQYF.

This chain uses TRBV19 with TRBJ2-3; perhaps TRBD2 as D (7 bases). Germline assignment: CDR1 LNHDA and CDR2 SQIVND (reference sequence). CDR3 length equals 15 residues. Trimming shortened V by 9 bases and J by 2 bases, and 18 bases separated the two germline ends. The CDR3 DNA reads as TGTGCCAGCACCCCGGGGGCGGGGGCCACAGATACGCAGTATTTT. This sequence encodes CASTPGAGATDTQYF.

The chain has TRBV20-1 and TRBJ2-5; 7 bases agree with TRBD1. Germline V gene data show CDR1 as DFQATT and CDR2 as SNEGSKA (reference sequence). V gave up 5 bases and J gave up 5 bases; unmatched junction bases: 2. The CDR3 loop spans 11 amino acids. The CDR3 nucleotides are TGCAGTGCTGGGACAGCGGAGACCCAGTACTTC. It is translated as CSAGTAETQYF.

The chain employs TRBV5-1 and TRBJ2-5, with TRBD1 as a possible D gene (5 bases). The germline gives CDR1 SGHRS, CDR2 YFSETQ. This CDR3 has 15 amino acids. V lost 0 bases to trimming and J lost 2 bases, with 11 bases between them. For the CDR3, the DNA is TGCGCCAGCAGCTTGGACAGGATATCACAAGAGACCCAGTACTTC. Translated, it gives CASSLDRISQETQYF.

The CDR3 nucleotides are TGTGCCAGCAGCTTCAGGGGGCAGGGCACCGGGGAGCTGTTTTTT. Translated, it gives CASSFRGQGTGELFF. V and J are TRBV11-2 and TRBJ2-2, with 8 bases matching TRBD1. The V gene's germline CDR1 is SGHAT and CDR2 FQNNGV. The CDR3 is 15 amino acids. V trimming: 3 bases; J trimming: 4 bases; junction bases outside the gene matches: 4. The full variable domain, completed using reference TRBV11-2 and TRBJ2-2, is EAGVAQSPRYKIIEKRQSVAFWCNPISGHATLYWYQQILGQGPKLLIQFQNNGVVDDSQLPKDRFSAERLKGVDSTLKIQPAKLEDSAVYLCASSFRGQGTGELFFGEGSRLTVL.

This clone was counted a single time. V is TRBV5-1 and J is TRBJ2-2; 10 bases match TRBD2. Germline V gene data show CDR1 as SGHRS and CDR2 as YFSETQ. The CDR3 runs 16 residues. V lost 4 bases, J lost 4 bases, and 7 bases stayed unmatched. The CDR3 DNA is TGCGCCAGCAGCCCCATAGCGGGGGGACTCACCGGGGAGCTGTTTTTT. It translates to CASSPIAGGLTGELFF.

This rearrangement joins TRBV9 to TRBJ1-1, with 8 bases fitting TRBD1. V shed 0 bases and J 5 bases; nucleotides not matched to a gene: 3. The CDR3 length is 14 residues. Germline assignment: CDR1 SGDLS and CDR2 YYNGEE. The CDR3 region has the DNA TGTGCCAGCAGCGTAGGCCAGGGGGCGACTGAAGCTTTCTTT. Amino acids: CASSVGQGATEAFF.

The chain is built from TRBV6-5 and TRBJ2-5; D is possibly TRBD1 (5 bases). V lost 3 bases and J 2 bases, leaving 10 bases between the germline ends. The germline V gene has CDR1 MNHEY and CDR2 SVGAGI. The CDR3 spans 14 residues. CDR3 DNA: TGTGCCAGCAGTTATAAGGGGAAGCAAGAGACCCAGTACTTC. Amino acids: CASSYKGKQETQYF.

This clone occurred once. This chain uses TRBV9 with TRBJ2-1; D might be TRBD1 (6 bases). Germline-derived CDR1 and CDR2 are SGDLS and YYNGEE. This CDR3 comprises 13 residues. V gave up 0 bases and J gave up 10 bases, with 11 bases separating them. This CDR3 reads CASSVVGGWEQFF. CDR3 in DNA: TGTGCCAGCAGCGTAGTAGGGGGATGGGAGCAGTTCTTC.

This chain joins TRBV2 and TRBJ2-4, with 8 positions matching TRBD2. Looked up from germline, CDR1 is SNHLY and CDR2 is FYNNEI. CDR3 length: 11 amino acids. The ends lost 8 bases at V and 6 bases at J; junction bases unmatched: 0. CDR3 in DNA: TGTGCCAGCCGGGAGGGAAACATTCAGTACTTC. This gives the protein CASREGNIQYF.

The chain couples TRBV30 to TRBJ1-4; D is ambiguous. The V gene lost 0 bases and the J gene lost 5 bases, with 16 bases spanning the gap. The CDR3 spans 16 residues. Germline V gene lookup returns CDR1 GTSNPN and CDR2 SVGIG (reference sequence). CDR3 sequence: CAWSVNSGQRNEKLFF. CDR3 DNA: TGTGCCTGGAGTGTAAATTCGGGCCAGCGGAATGAAAAACTGTTTTTT.

The chain employs TRBV5-4 and TRBJ1-2, with 7 bases identical to TRBD1. This CDR3 region has 16 residues. V was clipped by 4 bases and J by 3 bases; unmatched bases: 12. Per germline, CDR1 SGHNT and CDR2 YYREEE (reference sequence). The CDR3 spells CASSPGRLGGDYGYTF. The CDR3 DNA follows: TGTGCCAGCAGCCCAGGCAGGCTAGGGGGCGACTATGGCTACACCTTC.

The CDR3: CASSEGVFVKESPLHF. CDR3 coding DNA: TGCGCCAGCAGCGAGGGGGTTTTCGTGAAGGAGTCACCCCTCCACTTT. This chain joins TRBV5-1 and TRBJ1-6; D might be TRBD1 (6 bases). The length of the CDR3 is 16 residues. Trimming removed 4 bases at V and 10 bases at J, with 21 bases between. Germline assignment: CDR1 SGHRS and CDR2 YFSETQ.

The chain joins TRBV28 to TRBJ1-6; weak D call: TRBD1 (6 bases). There are 14 residues in the CDR3. Germline V gene sequence: CDR1 MDHEN, CDR2 SYDVKM. V gave up 6 bases and J gave up 7 bases, with 13 bases separating them. The CDR3 spells CASSSGTTNSPLHF. CDR3 sequence (DNA): TGTGCCAGCAGCTCCGGGACAACGAATTCACCCCTCCACTTT.

DNA of the CDR3: TGCGCCAGCAGCTTGATGTGGGAAGCTAGCGGGAGTAGTTGTGAGCAGTACTTC. Protein: CASSLMWEASGSSCEQYF. The chain employs TRBV5-1 and TRBJ2-7; 10 bases are shared with TRBD2. Looked up from germline, CDR1 is SGHRS and CDR2 is YFSETQ. The CDR3 has 18 residues. With 1 base clipped from V and 7 bases from J, the junction kept 17 bases outside the gene matches.

The J gene is TRBJ2-4, the V gene TRBV28; 11 bases are a match to TRBD2. This CDR3 is 17 amino acids long. Trimming at V came to 4 bases and at J to 0 bases, leaving 5 bases not matched to a gene. Germline CDR1 and CDR2: MDHEN and SYDVKM. Here the CDR3 DNA reads TGTGCCAGCAGTTCGGGACTAGCGGCCATAGCCAAAAACATTCAGTACTTC. Residues: CASSSGLAAIAKNIQYF.

The genes are TRBV7-2 and TRBJ2-5; D unresolved. Germline loops: CDR1 SGHTA, CDR2 FQGNSA. This CDR3 spans 13 amino acids. Trimming took off 1 base at V and 2 bases at J, with 5 bases between the two ends. The CDR3 region is CASSLGNQETQYF. CDR3 nucleotides: TGTGCCAGCAGCTTAGGTAATCAAGAGACCCAGTACTTC.

In nucleotides, the CDR3 is TGTGCCAGCAGGGGACAGGGCTACAATGAGCAGTTCTTC. Its protein is CASRGQGYNEQFF. The chain links TRBV27 to TRBJ2-1; 9 nucleotides agree with TRBD1. J lost 3 bases, V lost 6 bases, and 0 bases had no gene match. Germline V gene data show CDR1 as MNHEY and CDR2 as SMNVEV (reference sequence). This CDR3 region has 13 residues.

The chain uses TRBV11-2 and TRBJ2-7; weak D call: TRBD1 (6 bases). This CDR3 region has 15 residues. Trimming took 2 bases from V and 3 from J, leaving 14 bases between them. Germline V gene sequence: CDR1 SGHAT, CDR2 FQNNGV. The chain's CDR3 is CASSLISKGGYEQYF. The DNA of the CDR3 is TGTGCCAGCAGCTTAATCTCGAAAGGGGGCTACGAGCAGTACTTC.

This sequence joins TRBV28 and TRBJ2-3; weak D call: TRBD2 (5 bases). Trimming took off 2 bases at V and 4 bases at J, with 16 bases between the two ends. This CDR3 contains 16 residues. CDR1 and CDR2 (germline): MDHEN, SYDVKM. DNA for the CDR3: TGTGCCAGCAGTTTAAATGGACTGGGCGGTGCAGATACGCAGTATTTT. It codes for CASSLNGLGGADTQYF. Filled out from reference TRBV28 and TRBJ2-3, the complete variable domain reads DVKVTQSSRYLVKRTGEKVFLECVQDMDHENMFWYRQDPGLGLRLIYFSYDVKMKEKGDIPEGYSVSREKKERFSLILESASTNQTSMYLCASSLNGLGGADTQYFGPGTRLTVL.